These 21 T cell receptor beta chains were sequenced from one sample in a study of technical replicates of blood from several donors. Some clones are missing from TCRdb's copy, which holds only in-frame ones; the method was immunoSEQ multiplex PCR. The sample has about 70,000 clones, roughly 97% seen once; the top ten hold approximately 0.2%. The sequencing sample was made of T cells isolated from PBMCs. The source is a human donor in good health.

V is TRBV11-2 and J is TRBJ1-4; a weak D match, TRBD1 (5 bases). Germline V gene sequence: CDR1 SGHAT, CDR2 FQNNGV. The CDR3 spans 16 residues. The germline V and J ends were trimmed by 0 bases and 4 bases, with 12 bases remaining between them. The CDR3 bases are TGTGCCAGCAGCTTAGATGGTAGGGGAGGTAATGAAAAACTGTTTTTT. Its translation is CASSLDGRGGNEKLFF. Drawing the rest from reference TRBV11-2 and TRBJ1-4, the complete variable domain is EAGVAQSPRYKIIEKRQSVAFWCNPISGHATLYWYQQILGQGPKLLIQFQNNGVVDDSQLPKDRFSAERLKGVDSTLKIQPAKLEDSAVYLCASSLDGRGGNEKLFFGSGTQLSVL.

This chain connects TRBV30 to TRBJ1-5; D perhaps matches TRBD1 (5 bases). Trimming took 0 bases from V and 2 from J, leaving 17 bases between them. Germline lookup yields CDR1 GTSNPN and CDR2 SVGIG (reference sequence). The CDR3 extends over 17 amino acids. DNA of the CDR3: TGTGCCTGGAGTGTACACTCGGGGGGTGAGGGCAATCAGCCCCAGCATTTT. It translates to CAWSVHSGGEGNQPQHF.

V and J are TRBV12-5 and TRBJ1-5; TRBD1 is a possible D gene (5 bases). The V end was cut by 7 bases, the J end by 4 bases, with 23 bases between. CDR3 length: 17 amino acids. CDR1 and CDR2 (germline): LGHNT, FRNRAP. The CDR3 nucleotides read TGTGCTAGTGCTTCAACCAGCGGGGGGGGAGCTAATCAGCCCCAGCATTTT. Protein: CASASTSGGGANQPQHF.

The rearrangement joins TRBV6-5 to TRBJ2-1; 12 nucleotides line up with TRBD1. There are 15 residues in the CDR3. The V segment lost 2 bases and the J segment 8 bases; nucleotides outside the gene matches: 4. In germline, CDR1 is MNHEY, CDR2 SVGAGI. CDR3 sequence: CASSYTGQGADEQFF. CDR3 nucleotides: TGTGCCAGCAGTTACACGGGACAGGGGGCTGATGAGCAGTTCTTC.

The chain has TRBV10-1 and TRBJ2-3; the match to TRBD1 covers 7 bases. Germline V lookup: CDR1 WNHNN, CDR2 SYGVQD (reference sequence). The CDR3 is 16 amino acids. V trimming: 0 bases; J trimming: 2 bases; junction bases outside the gene matches: 5. The CDR3 is CASSESRDRPTDTQYF. The CDR3 DNA reads TGCGCCAGCAGTGAGTCTCGGGACAGACCCACAGATACGCAGTATTTT.

This chain links TRBV19 with TRBJ2-6; the D is unclear. This CDR3 comprises 14 residues. Germline-derived CDR1 and CDR2 are LNHDA and SQIVND (reference sequence). Between the trimmed V and J ends, which lost 4 bases and 2 bases, there was a span of 6 bases. The CDR3 sequence: CASSRSAGANVLTF. CDR3 DNA: TGTGCCAGTAGTAGGTCGGCTGGGGCCAACGTCCTGACTTTC.

The V gene is TRBV5-1, the J gene TRBJ2-7, with D possibly TRBD1 on 6 matching bases. Germline V gives CDR1 SGHRS, CDR2 YFSETQ. Deletions cut 1 base from V and 11 bases from J, with 13 bases between. The CDR3 spans 12 residues. The CDR3 DNA reads as TGCGCCAGCAGCTTGACGGGACAAGGAGAGTACTTC. Protein product: CASSLTGQGEYF.

The V call is TRBV30, the J call TRBJ2-7; 10 positions match TRBD1. Germline CDR1 reads GTSNPN; CDR2 reads SVGIG (reference sequence). V was pared by 1 base and J by 4 bases, with 1 base of the junction left unmatched. There are 13 residues in the CDR3. CDR3 sequence (DNA): TGTGCCTGGAGTGGACAGGGGGCTTACGAGCAGTACTTC. Its translation: CAWSGQGAYEQYF.

Here the CDR3 DNA reads TGCGCCAGCAGCCAAGATCCCTTTAGGGGTTTAATGGGGCAGGGTTATCAGCCCCAGCATTTT. Encoded protein: CASSQDPFRGLMGQGYQPQHF. The chain combines TRBV4-1 with TRBJ1-5; D may be TRBD1 (5 bases). This CDR3 region has 21 residues. Germline loops: CDR1 MGHRA, CDR2 YSYEKL. Trimming cost V 0 bases and J 5 bases, with 29 bases left between them.

V gene TRBV2 combines with J gene TRBJ1-4; 7 bases are shared with TRBD1. CDR3 length equals 18 residues. Germline CDR1 is SNHLY and CDR2 is FYNNEI. V was pared by 5 bases and J by 4 bases, with 16 bases of the junction left unmatched. CDR3 in amino acids: CASSPSPGDRDSNEKLFF. CDR3 in DNA: TGTGCCAGCAGTCCGTCGCCCGGGGATAGGGACAGTAATGAAAAACTGTTTTTT. Drawing the rest from reference TRBV2 and TRBJ1-4, the complete variable domain is EPEVTQTPSHQVTQMGQEVILRCVPISNHLYFYWYRQILGQKVEFLVSFYNNEISEKSEIFDDQFSVERPDGSNFTLKIRSTKLEDSAMYFCASSPSPGDRDSNEKLFFGSGTQLSVL.

V gene TRBV11-2 combines with J gene TRBJ1-2; D uncertain. V lost 1 base to trimming and J lost 0 bases, with 3 bases between them. Germline loops: CDR1 SGHAT, CDR2 FQNNGV. This CDR3 comprises 13 residues. This CDR3 is CASSLVSNYGYTF. The CDR3 DNA reads TGTGCCAGCAGCTTAGTATCTAACTATGGCTACACCTTC.

The chain combines TRBV13 with TRBJ2-7; 7 nucleotides align to TRBD1. V was clipped by 4 bases and J by 11 bases; unmatched bases: 20. The V gene's germline CDR1 is PRHDT and CDR2 FYEKMQ (reference sequence). CDR3 length: 16 amino acids. In DNA, the CDR3 is TGTGCCAGCAGCTCTAAGGGTTCAGGGGGAGACTTTCTTGAGTACTTC. Encoded protein: CASSSKGSGGDFLEYF.

The chain has TRBV5-6 and TRBJ2-3, with 11 bases that match TRBD1. The CDR3 is 16 amino acids. Trimming at V came to 5 bases and at J to 2 bases, leaving 7 bases not matched to a gene. Germline CDR1 SGHDT, CDR2 YYEEEE. CDR3 nucleotides: TGTGCCAGCAGGCCGGGACAGGGGGGGATCACAGATACGCAGTATTTT. Protein product: CASRPGQGGITDTQYF.

In this sample, this clone turned up once. This chain joins TRBV5-4 and TRBJ2-1; D ambiguous. V was trimmed by 1 base and J by 7 bases, leaving 3 bases between them. Germline V lookup: CDR1 SGHNT, CDR2 YYREEE (reference sequence). The CDR3 has 11 residues. The CDR3 nucleotides are TGTGCCAGCAGCTTGCGGAATGAGCAGTTCTTC. Translated, it gives CASSLRNEQFF. Looking up the rest from reference TRBV5-4 and TRBJ2-1 gives the full variable domain: ETGVTQSPTHLIKTRGQQVTLRCSSQSGHNTVSWYQQALGQGPQFIFQYYREEENGRGNFPPRFSGLQFPNYSSELNVNALELDDSALYLCASSLRNEQFFGPGTRLTVL.

This chain uses TRBV18 with TRBJ1-6; D call uncertain. The V end was cut by 3 bases, the J end by 7 bases, with 25 bases between. CDR1 and CDR2 (germline): KGHSH, LQKENI. The CDR3 totals 19 residues. The CDR3 is CASSPLGGVNTGDNSPLHF. DNA for the CDR3: TGTGCCAGCTCACCCCTTGGCGGGGTCAACACCGGAGACAATTCACCCCTCCACTTT.

The rearrangement links TRBV25-1 to TRBJ1-1, with 8 bases aligning to TRBD1. This CDR3 comprises 14 residues. The ends lost 5 bases at V and 4 bases at J; junction bases unmatched: 6. Looked up from germline, CDR1 is MGHDK and CDR2 is SYGVNS. CDR3 region: CASSRQGIPTEAFF. DNA for the CDR3: TGTGCCAGCAGTCGACAGGGGATCCCCACTGAAGCTTTCTTT.

This clone came up once. The chain carries TRBV28 and TRBJ2-1; TRBD2 matches 8 bases. The CDR3 covers 16 residues. Per the germline V gene, CDR1 is MDHEN and CDR2 is SYDVKM. V trimming: 8 bases; J trimming: 7 bases; junction bases outside the gene matches: 16. The CDR3 spells CASGRLSGGGKNEQFF. The CDR3 bases are TGTGCCAGCGGTCGACTCTCCGGGGGGGGCAAGAATGAGCAGTTCTTC.

The V and J genes are TRBV5-4 and TRBJ2-3, with a possible D match to TRBD1 (6 bases). The CDR3 extends over 14 amino acids. CDR1 SGHNT and CDR2 YYREEE come from the germline V gene (reference sequence). The V end was cut by 9 bases, the J end by 2 bases, with 16 bases between. The CDR3 DNA reads as TGTGCCACCACTTGGGCAGGGGTCACAGATACGCAGTATTTT. As protein: CATTWAGVTDTQYF.

The J gene is TRBJ1-1, the V gene TRBV2, with D perhaps TRBD1 (5 bases). Germline-derived CDR1 and CDR2 are SNHLY and FYNNEI. CDR3 length equals 17 residues. Trimming cost V 1 base and J 11 bases, with 26 bases left between them. The CDR3 protein is CASSEGDQGFWRGSAFF. The CDR3 DNA follows: TGTGCCAGCAGTGAAGGGGATCAGGGTTTCTGGAGGGGCTCGGCTTTCTTT.

This CDR3 reads CASSYSGPIGEQYF. CDR3 DNA: TGTGCCAGCAGTTACAGCGGGCCCATTGGCGAGCAGTACTTC. This chain uses TRBV6-6 with TRBJ2-7; TRBD2 is a possible D gene (6 bases). V lost 2 bases and J 6 bases, leaving 14 bases between the germline ends. This CDR3 has 14 amino acids. Germline V CDR1 and CDR2: MNHNY, SVGAGI (reference sequence).

V and J are TRBV13 and TRBJ1-1; a weak D match, TRBD1 (5 bases). Germline CDR1 PRHDT, CDR2 FYEKMQ (reference sequence). The V gene lost 5 bases and the J gene lost 0 bases, with 19 bases spanning the gap. CDR3 length: 17 residues. CDR3 sequence reads: CASSPGSGGTMNTEAFF. CDR3 in DNA: TGTGCCAGCAGCCCAGGGTCGGGGGGAACAATGAACACTGAAGCTTTCTTT.